One T cell receptor beta chain is described in this entry. CDR1 is LNHDA and CDR2 is SQIVND in the germline V gene (reference sequence). This CDR3 has 14 amino acids. Trimming took 6 bases from V and 6 from J; bases not matched to a gene: 3. The data were taken from a study of blood T cell repertoires in COVID-19. Across the study: Researchers got acute and convalescent COVID-19 samples from the United States, Italy and Spain. Nucleic acid was either cDNA or gDNA, and it came from T cells, B-cell-depleted T cells, or PBMCs.

In the source study's methods: Amplified reference gene primers provided the basis for estimating nucleated cell counts. The assay was immunoSEQ multiplex PCR, and TCRdb's table has in-frame clones only and misses some. V and J calls plus clone size are reproduced from that table; the DNA served to infer D and trimming. The table includes about 64,000 clones, approximately 86% detected once. The sample consisted of peripheral blood. The chain uses TRBV19 and TRBJ1-6, with 9 nucleotides matching TRBD1. The sequence was obtained from a middle-aged man with acute or convalescent COVID-19. The CDR3: CASRGTGFNSPLHF. The CDR3 DNA sequence: TGTGCCAGTAGAGGGACAGGGTTTAATTCACCCCTCCACTTT.